The clone carrying this TCR beta chain showed up just once. The antigen is unknown. The repertoire was sequenced with immunoSEQ multiplex PCR; TCRdb's copy has only in-frame clones and lacks some. The profile shows about 62,000 clones, approximately 90% of them singletons. Germline assignment: CDR1 SGHRS and CDR2 YFSETQ. This CDR3 has 15 amino acids. V dropped 7 bases and J dropped 3; count of bases not matched to a gene: 7. The sample belongs to a study of OX40 agonist ivuxolimab in advanced cancers. As for the study in general: Males comprised around 80% of the group, whose mean age was about 61 years (range 23 to 79). Findings and limits, study-wide: On average, CD8+ T cells had more expanded clones than CD4+. Nonresponders included some who also had low normalized T-cell clonal expansion.

The investigators sampled blood at baseline, at cycle 4 day 1, and at cycle 7 day 1. The chain recombines TRBV5-1 with TRBJ2-3; 11 bases align to TRBD2. Sequenced material: CD4+ or CD8+ T cells sorted from blood, taken in a trial of the OX40 agonist ivuxolimab. The TCR originated in an adult with an advanced solid tumor such as melanoma, head and neck, liver or kidney cancer. CDR3 in DNA: TGCGCCAGCGGTCGGACTAGCGGGTGGACAGATACGCAGTATTTT. Translation gives CASGRTSGWTDTQYF.